This TCR beta chain was found in a study of blood T cell repertoires in COVID-19. Study summary: Italy, Spain and the United States were the sources of the convalescent and acute COVID-19 samples.

Produced via immunoSEQ multiplex PCR; TCRdb's table is partial and in-frame only. The sample holds about 430,000 clones, nearly 90% seen once. Before they entered the study, exposed participants had met a COVID-19 case within 2 weeks. The source material was PBMCs or T cells enriched from blood (not recorded which). The TCR was taken from a woman younger than 30 who had been exposed to COVID-19.

CDR3 loop: CASSSSKTVSYEQYF. CDR3 bases: TGTGCCAGCAGTTCCTCGAAAACAGTCTCGTACGAGCAGTACTTC. The chain combines TRBV28 with TRBJ2-7; no firm D call. The CDR3 is 15 residues long. The V and J ends lost 4 bases and 4 bases respectively, with 17 bases between them. The germline gives CDR1 MDHEN, CDR2 SYDVKM.